The rows below give T cell receptor beta chains drawn from one sample of a study of T cells in localized non-small cell lung cancer. The data were produced by immunoSEQ multiplex PCR, yet TCRdb's version contains in-frame clones alone and is incomplete. The sample contains 90,000 to 95,000 clones, about 87% of which appear only once. Sample: peripheral blood, taken before any cancer treatment. These receptors all come from a man aged 35-75 years with stage I squamous cell lung carcinoma. The CDR3 runs from the conserved cysteine through the conserved F or W. The order of the fields is J gene, clone size, D gene, V gene, CDR3 protein, CDR3 DNA. A D gene is named only where the DNA matches it firmly. A clone size is listed for some rows: how often the clone was seen (once, few, many), or a class if it is expanded.

J: TRBJ1-4; size: .; D: .; V: TRBV5-5; CDR3: CASSKAGTLGEKLFF; DNA: TGTGCCAGCTCTAAGGCCGGGACCCTTGGTGAAAAACTGTTTTTT
J: TRBJ1-1; size: .; D: TRBD1; V: TRBV2; CDR3: CASRTGGSAEAFF; DNA: TGTGCCTCCCGGACAGGGGGATCGGCTGAAGCTTTCTTT
J: TRBJ2-1; size: .; D: TRBD2; V: TRBV10-1; CDR3: CASGTSGYNEQFF; DNA: TGCGCCAGTGGGACTAGCGGATACAATGAGCAGTTCTTC
J: TRBJ2-5; size: .; D: .; V: TRBV18; CDR3: CASSPSGLGETQYF; DNA: TGTGCCAGCTCACCATCGGGCCTAGGGGAGACCCAGTACTTC
J: TRBJ1-1; size: few; D: .; V: TRBV29-1; CDR3: CSVEKGMNTEAFF; DNA: TGCAGCGTTGAAAAGGGTATGAACACTGAAGCTTTCTTT
J: TRBJ2-7; size: .; D: .; V: TRBV9; CDR3: CASSVAASGSYEQYF; DNA: TGTGCCAGCAGCGTAGCAGCCAGCGGGTCCTACGAGCAGTACTTC
J: TRBJ1-5; size: .; D: .; V: TRBV5-1; CDR3: CASSLFSEGRYSNQPQHF; DNA: TGCGCCAGCAGCTTGTTTTCAGAAGGCCGGTATAGCAATCAGCCCCAGCATTTT
J: TRBJ2-6; size: .; D: TRBD1; V: TRBV5-6; CDR3: CASSLQGSGANVLTF; DNA: TGTGCCAGCAGCTTACAGGGGTCTGGGGCCAACGTCCTGACTTTC
J: TRBJ2-2; size: .; D: TRBD1; V: TRBV6-5; CDR3: CASRLGQGASGELFF; DNA: TGTGCCAGCAGACTGGGACAGGGGGCTTCCGGGGAGCTGTTTTTT
J: TRBJ2-5; size: .; D: TRBD1; V: TRBV6-1; CDR3: CASSSGQGNQETQYF; DNA: TGTGCCAGCAGTTCGGGACAGGGAAACCAAGAGACCCAGTACTTC
J: TRBJ2-1; size: .; D: .; V: TRBV6-1; CDR3: CASRFTATYNEQFF; DNA: TGTGCCAGCAGGTTCACGGCAACCTACAATGAGCAGTTCTTC
J: TRBJ2-3; size: .; D: TRBD2; V: TRBV4-2; CDR3: CASSQAKRGGADTQYF; DNA: TGTGCCAGCAGCCAAGCCAAGCGGGGGGGCGCAGATACGCAGTATTTT
J: TRBJ1-1; size: .; D: TRBD1; V: TRBV7-9; CDR3: CASSDTGQGRTEAFF; DNA: TGTGCCAGCAGCGACACCGGACAGGGGCGAACTGAAGCTTTCTTT
J: TRBJ2-5; size: .; D: TRBD2; V: TRBV6-6; CDR3: CASRGSGGEETQYF; DNA: TGTGCCAGCAGAGGTAGCGGGGGGGAAGAGACCCAGTACTTC
J: TRBJ1-1; size: few; D: .; V: TRBV6-5; CDR3: CASSPQRDTEAFF; DNA: TGTGCCAGCAGTCCTCAGAGGGACACTGAAGCTTTCTTT
J: TRBJ2-3; size: .; D: TRBD2; V: TRBV7-3; CDR3: CASSSGLAPGPADTQYF; DNA: TGTGCCAGCAGCTCTGGACTAGCCCCGGGTCCAGCAGATACGCAGTATTTT
J: TRBJ2-5; size: .; D: .; V: TRBV6-1; CDR3: CASRGGVGETQYF; DNA: TGTGCCAGCAGGGGCGGGGTTGGGGAGACCCAGTACTTC
J: TRBJ2-3; size: .; D: .; V: TRBV4-2; CDR3: CASSQGQLGDTQYF; DNA: TGTGCCAGCAGCCAAGGACAACTGGGAGATACGCAGTATTTT
J: TRBJ1-4; size: .; D: .; V: TRBV9; CDR3: CASSVRGGTNEKLFF; DNA: TGTGCCAGCAGCGTTCGAGGGGGGACTAATGAAAAACTGTTTTTT
J: TRBJ1-2; size: .; D: .; V: TRBV9; CDR3: CASSDGRLHQNYGYTF; DNA: TGTGCCAGCAGCGACGGCAGACTCCACCAGAACTATGGCTACACCTTC
J: TRBJ2-5; size: once; D: TRBD2; V: TRBV19; CDR3: CASSRGLAGETQYF; DNA: TGTGCCAGTAGCCGGGGACTAGCGGGGGAGACCCAGTACTTC
J: TRBJ2-7; size: .; D: .; V: TRBV5-1; CDR3: CASSLEVSYEQYF; DNA: TGCGCCAGCAGCTTGGAGGTGTCTTACGAGCAGTACTTC
J: TRBJ2-5; size: .; D: .; V: TRBV4-1; CDR3: CASSLIGTLQETQYF; DNA: TGCGCCAGCAGCCTTATCGGGACTTTACAAGAGACCCAGTACTTC
J: TRBJ1-6; size: .; D: .; V: TRBV5-1; CDR3: CASSLRSGYNSPLHF; DNA: TGCGCCAGCAGCTTGAGATCAGGTTATAATTCACCCCTCCACTTT
J: TRBJ2-7; size: few; D: TRBD1; V: TRBV27; CDR3: CASSSHRQGENYEQYF; DNA: TGTGCCAGCAGCTCACACCGACAGGGGGAGAATTACGAGCAGTACTTC
J: TRBJ2-3; size: .; D: TRBD1; V: TRBV7-9; CDR3: CASSYAGGYTDTQYF; DNA: TGTGCCAGCAGCTACGCAGGGGGCTACACAGATACGCAGTATTTT
J: TRBJ1-6; size: .; D: .; V: TRBV7-9; CDR3: CASSLVGHVSSYNSPLHF; DNA: TGTGCCAGCAGCTTAGTAGGCCACGTAAGCTCCTATAATTCACCCCTCCACTTT
J: TRBJ2-1; size: .; D: TRBD2; V: TRBV7-9; CDR3: CASRPGGSSYNEQFF; DNA: TGTGCCAGCAGGCCCGGGGGGAGCTCCTACAATGAGCAGTTCTTC
J: TRBJ2-3; size: .; D: .; V: TRBV30; CDR3: CAWSVLDTQYF; DNA: TGTGCCTGGAGTGTTCTAGATACGCAGTATTTT
J: TRBJ2-5; size: .; D: TRBD2; V: TRBV7-2; CDR3: CASSLGTSGGARETQYF; DNA: TGTGCCAGCAGCCTCGGGACTAGCGGGGGGGCCAGGGAGACCCAGTACTTC
J: TRBJ1-3; size: once; D: TRBD1; V: TRBV5-1; CDR3: CASSPGTAGNTIYF; DNA: TGCGCCAGCAGCCCCGGGACAGCTGGAAACACCATATATTTT
J: TRBJ2-5; size: few; D: TRBD2; V: TRBV6-1; CDR3: CASSEGTSGGYGTQYF; DNA: TGTGCCAGCAGTGAAGGAACTAGCGGGGGGTATGGGACCCAGTACTTC
J: TRBJ2-3; size: .; D: .; V: TRBV18; CDR3: CASSPGLSTDTQYF; DNA: TGTGCCAGCTCACCAGGACTAAGCACAGATACGCAGTATTTT
J: TRBJ2-5; size: .; D: TRBD1; V: TRBV7-2; CDR3: CASAPSGGFVSTQYF; DNA: TGTGCCAGCGCCCCTTCAGGGGGCTTCGTGTCGACCCAGTACTTC
J: TRBJ1-6; size: .; D: .; V: TRBV27; CDR3: CASSLFPGALHF; DNA: TGTGCCAGCAGTTTATTCCCCGGGGCCCTCCACTTT
J: TRBJ1-6; size: .; D: .; V: TRBV27; CDR3: CASSLQATYNSPLHF; DNA: TGTGCCAGCAGTTTGCAGGCAACCTATAATTCACCCCTCCACTTT
J: TRBJ1-1; size: .; D: TRBD1; V: TRBV7-6; CDR3: CAIVRGYGTEAFF; DNA: TGTGCCATCGTCAGGGGGTATGGCACTGAAGCTTTCTTT
J: TRBJ1-6; size: .; D: .; V: TRBV19; CDR3: CASSTTRELGSPLHF; DNA: TGTGCCAGTAGCACCACCCGAGAGCTAGGTTCACCCCTCCACTTT
J: TRBJ2-1; size: .; D: .; V: TRBV11-2; CDR3: CASSLAMISPEQFF; DNA: TGTGCCAGCAGCTTAGCTATGATTAGCCCCGAGCAGTTCTTC
J: TRBJ1-1; size: .; D: .; V: TRBV29-1; CDR3: CSVERGGNTEAFF; DNA: TGCAGCGTTGAGAGGGGGGGGAACACTGAAGCTTTCTTT
J: TRBJ1-5; size: few; D: .; V: TRBV18; CDR3: CASSPREGLRNQPQHF; DNA: TGTGCCAGCTCACCACGTGAGGGGTTAAGGAATCAGCCCCAGCATTTT
J: TRBJ2-1; size: .; D: TRBD2; V: TRBV27; CDR3: CASSRERGSYNEQFF; DNA: TGTGCCAGCAGTAGAGAGCGGGGCTCCTACAATGAGCAGTTCTTC
J: TRBJ2-1; size: .; D: TRBD2; V: TRBV16; CDR3: CASSQLTAGRNEQFF; DNA: TGTGCCAGCAGCCAACTTACAGCGGGGCGGAATGAGCAGTTCTTC
J: TRBJ1-4; size: .; D: .; V: TRBV5-1; CDR3: CASSAGLGNEKLFF; DNA: TGCGCCAGCAGCGCAGGGTTAGGTAATGAAAAACTGTTTTTT